This T cell receptor beta chain was sequenced during a study of shared clonotypes between healthy human individuals. Study results and limitations: Rarefaction gave evidence that sorted-subset sequencing remained incomplete despite large depth. Naive CD4 clonotypes overlapped across a handful of donors at roughly 4.5%.

The method was immunoSEQ multiplex PCR; TCRdb's version includes in-frame clones alone and lacks a portion of them. The repertoire consists of nearly 1,000,000 clones, with around three quarters occurring once and the leading ten covering 1.5%. This CDR3 has 14 residues. Germline V lookup: CDR1 SGHRS, CDR2 YFSETQ. Germline trimming cut 5 bases from V and 4 bases from J; bases unmatched to any gene: 7. Donors were Caucasian adults residing in Nashville, Tennessee, USA. On this clone itself: Antigen unknown. Other DNA sequences within the sample encode an identical CDR3.

The chain links TRBV5-1 to TRBJ1-1, with 8 bases lining up with TRBD1. This clonotype originated in a man aged 18-30 years in good health. The sequencing input was memory CD4+ T cells sorted from blood. Subset: CD45RA-negative fraction. Written as DNA, the CDR3 is TGCGCCAGCAGTTCCGACAGGGGCGGCACTGAAGCTTTCTTT. Its translation is CASSSDRGGTEAFF.